This paragraph covers one TCR beta chain sequence. V lost 4 bases and J lost 4; bases outside the gene matches: 5. The CDR3 spans 14 residues. The germline V gene has CDR1 SGHRS and CDR2 YFSETQ. These data originate in a study of blood T cell repertoires in COVID-19. Using immunoSEQ multiplex PCR, the repertoire was profiled, and TCRdb retains in-frame clones only, with some absent. Found here are about 170,000 clones, around 84% of them singletons; the top ten hold roughly 14%. The source of this sequence is a woman aged 70-85 years with COVID-19, enrolled during active disease. Sequenced: peripheral blood. The rearrangement joins TRBV5-1 to TRBJ2-4; 7 bases map to TRBD1. The CDR3 region has the DNA TGCGCCAGCAGCCCAGGGGGTCCTAAAAACATTCAGTACTTC. It specifies CASSPGGPKNIQYF.